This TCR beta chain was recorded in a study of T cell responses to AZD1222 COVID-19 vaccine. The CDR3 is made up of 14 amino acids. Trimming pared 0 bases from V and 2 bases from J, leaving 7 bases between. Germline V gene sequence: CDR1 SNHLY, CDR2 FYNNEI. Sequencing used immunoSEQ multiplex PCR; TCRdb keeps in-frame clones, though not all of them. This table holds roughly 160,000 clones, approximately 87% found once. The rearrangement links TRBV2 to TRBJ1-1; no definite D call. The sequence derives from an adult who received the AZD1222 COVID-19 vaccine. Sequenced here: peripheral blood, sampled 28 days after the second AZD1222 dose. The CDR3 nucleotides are TGTGCCAGCAGTGAAGCTCCGAGAAACACTGAAGCTTTCTTT. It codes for CASSEAPRNTEAFF.